This T cell receptor beta chain was recovered during a study of T cells in women clearing cervical HPV infection (dated by TCRdb to 2016 to 2019). Study-wide context: The cases were 20 to 25 women with histologically confirmed HPV16-related CIN3 or worse, and 2 of those women had invasive cancers. The 20 to 25 controls were women who cleared a single incident HPV16 infection within 12 months without developing precancer or cancer. Blood from cases was drawn at the visit where the lesion was first identified, while blood from controls was drawn once the infection was no longer detected. In the parent cohort, about 10,000 women aged 18 or older were enrolled in Guanacaste, Costa Rica, during about 1992 to 1994 and then followed for around seven years. As quality controls, five blinded duplicates were added to each group, bringing the total to approximately 60 samples made up of approximately 50 participants and ten or so replicates. Cases and controls were matched on age within five years and on year of sample collection. For cases, the median interval between lesion detection and blood sampling was about 150 days, with an interquartile range of roughly 85 to 210 days. Since HLA typing was available for only a few women, HLA type could not be ruled out as a confounder. Nested within Costa Rica's Guanacaste HPV Natural History Study, an exploratory proof-of-principle case-control study compared TCR repertoires across cervical HPV16 outcomes. Median age was about 30 years in cases versus 38 in controls, and baseline characteristics did not differ significantly. General findings and caveats noted by the study authors: CIN3+ cases had significantly higher TCR repertoire richness than controls across sequencing depths, but evenness did not differ between the groups. Random forest classifiers that combined richness and V gene abundances separated cases from controls with an estimated AUC of 0.8 to 0.9. Because the number of T cells per sample was unknown, the richness differences could reflect varying T-cell content rather than repertoire biology. Lower TRBV6-7 relative abundance was observed in cases than in controls (around 0.1% versus 0.15%; Bonferroni P = 0.0008). The cross-sectional design could not show whether associations preceded infection or resulted from it; effector/memory subsets and HPV-specific T cells were not isolated.

Every participant had a single incident cervical HPV16 infection, and prevalent HPV16 infections were excluded. Cervical HPV DNA was detected with MY09/MY11 PCR, and genotyping was done by dot-blot hybridization. Fifteen mL of heparinized blood were centrifuged, and the buffy coat was split into aliquots, frozen at -30 degrees C, and then kept at -80 degrees C. QIAGEN kits were used to extract genomic DNA from the buffy coat specimens. The immunoSEQ assay used multiplex PCR to amplify TCR beta CDR3 regions from an average of approximately 1,200 ng of genomic DNA per sample. The assay corrected primer bias using a complete synthetic TCR repertoire to establish an amplification baseline. The amplicons were sequenced on the Illumina platform. The authors processed their data as follows. Sequence errors were corrected by clustering with frequency ratios and a modified nearest-neighbor algorithm, and the sequences were then analyzed in the immunoSEQ Analyzer using IMGT gene definitions. TCR richness and evenness were averaged over 20 rarefaction repeats at each rarefaction depth, excluding samples with fewer sequences than the depth. V, D and J gene relative abundances were compared between groups with Wilcoxon rank sum tests, applying FDR correction. For the blinded duplicates, the intraclass correlation was about 96% for TCR richness and averaged about 81% across roughly 65 gene segments. Here the immuneACCESS table is served through TCRdb, limited to in-frame sequences with V and J called. Missing clones are a known gap in these copies; in checked studies unresolved V genes cover under half, and the rest lacks a known reason. For V, J and clone size, that table is used; D and trimming come from the DNA. The sample table holds around 30,000 clones. The ten biggest clones cover around 19% of the sample.

Regarding this clone: Its recognized antigen is unknown. The CDR3 end lies 3 residues beyond the end of the read and is filled in from the germline J gene.

V is cut by 2 bases and J by 6 bases, and the space between the germline ends is 7 bases. The CDR3 runs 12 amino acids, cysteine and phenylalanine included. The DNA shown is the part of the CDR3 that was read: 27 bases, in frame from base 1. The receptor's source is a woman aged 18 to 75 with a cervical HPV16 infection that either progressed to CIN3+ or cleared (not recorded which). The rearranged chain carries TRBV12-3 or TRBV12-4 and TRBJ1-2; no D gene call is confident. The sequencing sample was made of blood buffy coat. The CDR3 region: CASSLSGNGYTF. Partial CDR3 DNA: TGTGCCAGCAGTTTATCGGGGAATGGC.